This T cell receptor beta chain was sequenced in a study of T cells after yellow fever vaccination (dated by TCRdb to 2018 to 2020). Describing the broader study: The SMART-Seq v4 Ultra Low Input RNA kit was used to prepare libraries from fractions with low cell numbers. Bulk TCR alpha and beta repertoires were sequenced longitudinally to track T-cell clones before and after primary and booster YFV17D yellow fever vaccination. Two healthy male donors made up the cohort, one aged 18 to 30 years and the other aged 30 to 40 years. Blood was drawn at multiple timepoints before and after primary and secondary immunization, with bulk PBMC replicates and cell subsets isolated.

The germline V gene encodes CDR1 SEHNR and CDR2 FQNEAQ (reference sequence). V loses 6 bases at its end and J loses 7 bases; junction bases beyond the gene matches: 9. The CDR3 numbers 15 residues from cysteine through phenylalanine. The retained sequence is limited to the CDR3, 45 bases, with the frame set at the first base. TCR cDNA was synthesized by 5'RACE template switching, through which a universal primer site and unique molecular identifiers were introduced. cDNA synthesis was primed from both the TCR alpha and TCR beta constant segments. Libraries were amplified in two PCR steps, with sample barcodes and sequencing adapters added in the second step. Sequencing of libraries was performed on Illumina HiSeq 2500 (2x100 bp) or NovaSeq (2x150 bp). The paper's data handling went like this. Demultiplexing of reads and collapsing into UMI consensus sequences were performed with MIGEC, and V(D)J alignment was carried out with MiXCR. Using edgeR on replicate PBMC samples, clonotypes were called vaccine-responding if FDR was below 0.01 and the log2 fold change was above 5 up to day 15. Each bulk clonotype received a CD4 or CD8 identity based on whether the sequenced CD4 or CD8 repertoire contained that clonotype at higher abundance. TCRdb reworked the public reads: Q25 trimming with fastp, MiXCR clone assembly, productive beta chains retained. Each CDR3 protein appears once, grouped with its most common genes and DNA. The V and J calls follow TCRdb's processing rather than the paper's. This sample holds 500,000 to 650,000 distinct CDR3 sequences; approximately 13% were observed only once. The ten largest clones represent 15% of the sample.

Broader findings and caveats from the paper: The study included only two donors, which limits how far the findings can be generalized. Most clones expanded after primary vaccination were re-detected after the booster (around 96% of CD4 and 80% to 90% of CD8), suggesting broad memory maintenance. The secondary T-cell response was weaker than the primary response but faster, peaking on day 5 instead of day 15. A small fraction of clonotypes showed up in both the CD4 and CD8 compartments, probably as a result of convergent recombination. Computational filtering was needed because FACS-sorted repertoires could contain abundant contaminating clonotypes from the bulk population.

The meaning of the sample's treatment or condition label: live attenuated yellow fever vaccine strain. At each blood-draw timepoint, two biological replicates of bulk PBMCs were collected. A standard Ficoll-Paque protocol was used to isolate PBMCs from peripheral blood. TriZol was used to extract RNA from bulk PBMCs, from CD4 and CD8 fractions, and from dextramer-positive and dextramer-negative fractions. This clonotype has just a few counts. It has no known antigen specificity. No base-level quality is on record; no much larger clone is a single base apart. Specimen: PBMCs, collected on the day of the yellow fever booster vaccination. Rearrangement joined TRBV7-9 to TRBJ2-1; TRBD1 aligns with 10 central bases. The clonotype was recovered from a young man who received the YFV17D yellow fever vaccine. The nucleotide sequence is given as TGTGCCAGCAGAAACCGGGACAGGGGTCAAAATGAGCAGTTCTTC. The encoded protein is CASRNRDRGQNEQFF.